The sequence of this T cell receptor (beta chain) was determined in a study of T-cell memory formation after mild COVID-19. Study-wide background: Clusters of TCRs were largely donor specific. General study results and limits: Cross-reactive memory appears to have joined, as suggested by some responding clones showing up in pre-infection memory. Clonal second-wave expansions that peaked on day 37 had unconfirmed SARS-CoV-2 specificity.

TCRdb reprocessed the 5' RACE reads with MiXCR, giving one entry per CDR3 protein. Of roughly 100,000 distinct CDR3 sequences detected, about a sixth appear once; the ten largest clones hold 28%. The V segment lost 3 bases and the J segment 7 bases; nucleotides outside the gene matches: 0. This CDR3 has 12 residues. As for this clonotype: Its target is unknown.

This TCR was sampled from an adult woman who had mild COVID-19 (a few samples of this study predate the infection). Cell type and time point are not known. The specimen was PBMCs or a T cell subset sorted from them (not recorded which). V and J are TRBV12-3 or TRBV12-4 and TRBJ2-4; TRBD2 matches 7 bases. CDR3 region: CASSFGGNIQYF. CDR3 DNA: TGTGCCAGCAGTTTCGGGGGGAACATTCAGTACTTC.